The 6 T cell receptor beta chains below all came from one sample that was sequenced in a study of T cells after yellow fever vaccination. TCRdb re-derived calls from the 5' RACE reads in MiXCR, one entry per CDR3 protein. The repertoire consists of approximately 260,000 distinct CDR3 sequences, with 10% to 15% occurring once and the leading ten covering roughly 0.5%. The material sequenced was CD4+ T cells sorted from PBMCs, taken 45 days after the yellow fever booster vaccination. The receptor source for this set is a man in his thirties or forties who received the YFV17D yellow fever vaccine.

This clonotype was detected once. The chain recombines TRBV5-1 with TRBJ2-3; D may match TRBD1 or TRBD2 (5 bases each). The CDR3 length is 15 residues. Germline CDR1 SGHRS, CDR2 YFSETQ. Trimming took 4 bases from V and 4 from J, leaving 16 bases between them. The CDR3 DNA follows: TGCGCCAGCAGCCCGGGGATAGGGGTGGCAGATACGCAGTATTTT. Its translation: CASSPGIGVADTQYF.

The chain has TRBV7-2 and TRBJ2-1; D not resolved. The V end lost 1 base, the J end lost 5 bases, and 6 bases lay between the germline ends. Germline assignment: CDR1 SGHTA and CDR2 FQGNSA. The CDR3 contains 13 residues. The CDR3: CASSLVLNNEQFF. The CDR3 DNA sequence: TGTGCCAGCAGCTTAGTCCTTAACAATGAGCAGTTCTTC.

This clonotype was observed a few times. The chain recombines TRBV20-1 with TRBJ2-2; D gene ambiguous. CDR1 is DFQATT, CDR2 SNEGSKA, per germline (reference sequence). V was clipped by 5 bases and J by 6 bases, with 7 bases between them. The CDR3 has 11 amino acids. CDR3 DNA: TGCAGTGCTGGGGTGTCCGGGGAGCTGTTTTTT. Protein product: CSAGVSGELFF.

The sample holds a few counts of this clonotype. The chain couples TRBV12-3 or TRBV12-4 to TRBJ2-3, with TRBD1 matching over 8 bases. Trimming took 5 bases from V and 10 from J; bases not matched to a gene: 5. This CDR3 region has 12 residues. CDR3 amino acids: CASSQDRVAQYF. The CDR3 region has the DNA TGTGCCAGCAGTCAGGACAGGGTAGCGCAGTATTTT.

This clonotype was picked up many times. The chain recombines TRBV18 with TRBJ2-5, with D hard to call. Germline-derived CDR1 and CDR2 are KGHSH and LQKENI. The ends were cut back, 4 bases at V and 5 bases at J, with 11 bases in the middle. CDR3 size: 13 residues. The CDR3 DNA sequence: TGTGCCAGCTCACGGAACCTTGGGGAGACCCAGTACTTC. The encoded protein is CASSRNLGETQYF.

The chain carries TRBV18 and TRBJ1-2, with D hard to call. V was clipped by 3 bases and J by 2 bases, with 7 bases between them. The CDR3 contains 13 residues. Germline loops: CDR1 KGHSH, CDR2 LQKENI. The CDR3 nucleotides read TGTGCCAGCTCACCCGGCGAGAACTATGGCTACACCTTC. Translated, it gives CASSPGENYGYTF.